Below are 32 T cell receptor beta chains sequenced from a single sample in a study of early T cells in non-severe SARS-CoV-2 infection. TCRdb re-analysed the 5' RACE reads in MiXCR, keeping a single row per CDR3 protein. Of roughly 20,000 distinct CDR3 sequences detected, under 5% appear once; the ten largest clones hold over 1.3%. The material sequenced was whole blood. The source of these receptors is an adult who was a healthcare worker with PCR-confirmed SARS-CoV-2 infection or an uninfected control (not recorded which).

This clonotype has only a few counts. The CDR3 DNA sequence: TGCAGTGCTAGAGTTTTCGGAAAAGAGCATGAGCAGTTCTTC. Amino acid sequence: CSARVFGKEHEQFF. The rearrangement joins TRBV20-1 to TRBJ2-1; D is undetermined. From germline, CDR1 is DFQATT and CDR2 SNEGSKA (reference sequence). CDR3 length: 14 residues. The ends were cut back, 1 base at V and 8 bases at J, with 15 bases in the middle.

This clonotype was counted many times. The V and J genes are TRBV4-1 and TRBJ2-2, with D tentatively TRBD2 (5 bases). Germline V gene data show CDR1 as MGHRA and CDR2 as YSYEKL. V gave up 3 bases and J gave up 2 bases, with 16 bases separating them. The CDR3 extends over 17 amino acids. This chain's CDR3 is CASSHQGRTFNTGELFF. The DNA for the CDR3 is TGCGCCAGCAGCCACCAAGGTCGGACTTTTAACACCGGGGAGCTGTTTTTT.

This clonotype was counted many times. J is TRBJ2-1 and V is TRBV10-2, with 8 bases matching TRBD1. The trim removed 6 bases at V and 9 bases at J, leaving 10 bases unmatched. This CDR3 is 14 amino acids long. Germline V gene data show CDR1 as WSHSY and CDR2 as SAAADI. The CDR3 DNA reads as TGCGCCAGCAGCGAACCCTCAGGGGGCGCTGAGCAGTTCTTC. Its translation is CASSEPSGGAEQFF.

This clonotype came up many times. The chain is built from TRBV20-1 and TRBJ2-3; D may match TRBD1 or TRBD2 (5 bases each). This CDR3 has 14 amino acids. Germline values: CDR1 DFQATT, CDR2 SNEGSKA (reference sequence). Deletions cut 5 bases from V and 2 bases from J, with 14 bases between. The CDR3 coding sequence is TGCAGTGCTCCAAAACCGGGACCCACAGATACGCAGTATTTT. Translated, it gives CSAPKPGPTDTQYF.

This clonotype was detected many times. The chain employs TRBV20-1 and TRBJ2-3, with D unresolved. Trimming left V 1 base short and J 1 base short, with 12 bases between. The CDR3 runs 15 residues. Germline V gene sequence: CDR1 DFQATT, CDR2 SNEGSKA (reference sequence). Written as DNA, the CDR3 is TGCAGTGCTAGAGTGATCGTTGATGGCACAGATACGCAGTATTTT. Translating gives CSARVIVDGTDTQYF.

This clonotype has ten or more counts. J is TRBJ1-2 and V is TRBV29-1; no firm D call. The germline V and J ends were trimmed by 7 bases and 5 bases, with 14 bases remaining between them. The CDR3 extends over 12 amino acids. CDR1 and CDR2 (germline): SQVTM, ANQGSEA. The CDR3 sequence: CSAAESAYGYTF. The CDR3 region has the DNA TGCAGCGCGGCTGAATCGGCTTATGGCTACACCTTC.

The chain has TRBV3-1 and TRBJ2-7, with 12 nucleotides matching TRBD2. Germline CDR1 LGHDT, CDR2 YNNKEL (reference sequence). This CDR3 region has 16 residues. V lost 1 base and J lost 2; bases outside the gene matches: 3. The CDR3 DNA sequence: TGTGCCAGCAGCCAAGGGAGACTAGCGGGGGCCTACGAGCAGTACTTC. Protein sequence: CASSQGRLAGAYEQYF.

This clonotype was found many times. The DNA of the CDR3 is TGTGCCAGCAGTTTGGGCAGGGGGCCTTCTTCACCCCTCCACTTT. Amino acid sequence: CASSLGRGPSSPLHF. This rearrangement joins TRBV12-3 or TRBV12-4 to TRBJ1-6; 8 nucleotides line up with TRBD1. The trim removed 3 bases at V and 9 bases at J, leaving 7 bases unmatched. This CDR3 contains 15 residues.

This clonotype was picked up a small number of times. V usage is TRBV7-6 and J usage is TRBJ2-3; D is unclear. The V end lost 1 base, the J end lost 0 bases, and 8 bases lay between the germline ends. The CDR3 contains 15 residues. Germline V gives CDR1 SGHVS, CDR2 FNYEAQ. CDR3 nucleotide sequence: TGTGCCAGCAGCTTAGGGTTGTCTAGCACAGATACGCAGTATTTT. It encodes CASSLGLSSTDTQYF.

This chain uses TRBV20-1 with TRBJ2-7; no firm D call. Per the germline V gene, CDR1 is DFQATT and CDR2 is SNEGSKA (reference sequence). This CDR3 has 12 residues. Deletions cut 6 bases from V and 3 bases from J, with 12 bases between. CDR3 DNA: TGCAGTGCGGAACGGACGGACTACGAGCAGTACTTC. This sequence encodes CSAERTDYEQYF.

This clonotype was found many times. The chain uses TRBV12-3 or TRBV12-4 and TRBJ1-2; D remains unclear. V shed 9 bases and J shed 4 bases, with 15 bases lying between them. There are 13 residues in the CDR3. Here the CDR3 reads CASTSPGSYGYTF. CDR3 nucleotides: TGTGCCAGTACTTCACCGGGGTCCTATGGCTACACCTTC.

There are many counts of this clonotype. V and J are TRBV5-6 and TRBJ1-5; tentative D call: TRBD1 (5 bases). The CDR3 has 14 residues. Looked up from germline, CDR1 is SGHDT and CDR2 is YYEEEE. V lost 1 base to trimming and J lost 9 bases, with 14 bases between them. This CDR3 reads CASSLQGRVMPQHF. For the CDR3, the DNA is TGTGCCAGCAGCTTGCAGGGTCGTGTAATGCCCCAGCATTTT.

In this sample, this clonotype turned up many times. V gene TRBV7-9 combines with J gene TRBJ2-1, with 9 positions matching TRBD2. V lost 5 bases and J lost 4; bases outside the gene matches: 6. Germline-derived CDR1 and CDR2 are SEHNR and FQNEAQ (reference sequence). CDR3 length: 15 residues. The CDR3 coding sequence is TGTGCCAGCAGCCCCCTGGCGGGGGGGTACAATGAGCAGTTCTTC. Protein product: CASSPLAGGYNEQFF.

This clonotype came up many times. The chain uses TRBV20-1 and TRBJ1-1; TRBD1 matches at 8 bases. The length of the CDR3 is 13 residues. J gave up 5 bases and V 5 bases, and 7 bases lay outside the gene matches. Per germline, CDR1 DFQATT and CDR2 SNEGSKA (reference sequence). The CDR3 reads CSAGSTGVTEAFF. CDR3 sequence (DNA): TGCAGTGCTGGGTCGACAGGGGTAACTGAAGCTTTCTTT.

At least ten counts were recorded for this clonotype. The chain links TRBV12-3 or TRBV12-4 to TRBJ2-1, with D perhaps given as TRBD1 or TRBD2 (6 bases each). Trimming cost V 2 bases and J 8 bases, with 16 bases left between them. The CDR3 consists of 15 residues. The CDR3 DNA sequence: TGTGCCAGCAGTTTACGGGTGTCCGGGGGCGATGAGCAGTTCTTC. This encodes CASSLRVSGGDEQFF.

At least ten counts were recorded for this clonotype. V usage is TRBV15 and J usage is TRBJ1-2, with unresolved D. Germline CDR1 LNHNV, CDR2 YYDKDF (reference sequence). The V end was cut by 0 bases, the J end by 4 bases, with 6 bases between. The CDR3 has 13 amino acids. CDR3 nucleotide sequence: TGTGCCACCAGCAGAGATCAAGCCTATGGCTACACCTTC. As protein: CATSRDQAYGYTF.

The sample holds a few counts of this clonotype. V usage is TRBV11-2 and J usage is TRBJ2-1, with TRBD2 as a possible D gene (5 bases). The V and J ends lost 5 bases and 5 bases respectively, with 7 bases between them. This CDR3 region has 12 residues. From germline, CDR1 is SGHAT and CDR2 FQNNGV. CDR3 in amino acids: CASSRGHNEQFF. As DNA, the CDR3 is TGTGCCAGCAGCCGCGGGCACAATGAGCAGTTCTTC.

This clonotype was seen ten or more times. CDR3 sequence (DNA): TGTGCCAGCAGTTACTCATGGGCGGGGGCCTCACCCCTCCACTTT. Its translation is CASSYSWAGASPLHF. The chain is built from TRBV6-5 and TRBJ1-6, with D possibly TRBD1 on 6 matching bases. Germline V gene sequence: CDR1 MNHEY, CDR2 SVGAGI. The V end lost 0 bases, the J end lost 10 bases, and 13 bases lay between the germline ends. The CDR3 spans 15 residues.

This clonotype is categorized as medium-sized. J is TRBJ1-6 and V is TRBV12-3 or TRBV12-4; D may be TRBD1 (5 bases). This CDR3 is built from 13 residues. V lost 1 base, J lost 10 bases, and 8 bases lay in between. The CDR3 reads CASSLVQGSPLHF. DNA of the CDR3: TGTGCCAGCAGTTTAGTGCAGGGCTCACCCCTCCACTTT.

This chain uses TRBV7-6 with TRBJ2-7, with D possibly TRBD1 on 6 matching bases. With 5 bases removed from V and 6 bases from J, the gap between germline ends came to 11 bases. The CDR3 is made up of 12 amino acids. CDR1 and CDR2 (germline): SGHVS, FNYEAQ. The CDR3 nucleotides read TGTGCCAGCAGCAGATACAGGGCCGAGCAGTACTTC. It is translated as CASSRYRAEQYF.

This clonotype was seen ten or more times. V and J are TRBV11-2 and TRBJ2-7; TRBD1 matches 8 bases. CDR1 SGHAT and CDR2 FQNNGV come from the germline V gene. The CDR3 spans 14 residues. Trimming at V came to 2 bases and at J to 10 bases, leaving 10 bases not matched to a gene. The CDR3 sequence is CASSLRGQVRQQYF. The CDR3, as DNA: TGTGCCAGCAGCTTAAGGGGACAGGTCCGTCAACAGTACTTC.

In its sample, this clonotype was seen many times. The chain combines TRBV6-6 with TRBJ2-7, with D tentatively TRBD1 or TRBD2 (5 bases each). V lost 0 bases, J lost 1 base, and 13 bases lay in between. This CDR3 has 16 amino acids. Germline values: CDR1 MNHNY, CDR2 SVGAGI (reference sequence). The CDR3 protein is CASSYSRDRASYEQYF. The CDR3 coding sequence is TGTGCCAGCAGTTACTCCCGGGACCGAGCATCCTACGAGCAGTACTTC.

The chain links TRBV10-2 to TRBJ1-6, with no clear D. The germline V gene encodes CDR1 WSHSY and CDR2 SAAADI. V lost 1 base, J lost 9 bases, and 7 bases lay in between. CDR3 length: 13 residues. The CDR3 here is CASSEWTSSPLHF. The CDR3 region has the DNA TGCGCCAGCAGTGAGTGGACCTCTTCACCCCTCCACTTT.

This clonotype has ten or more counts. V and J are TRBV11-3 and TRBJ2-3; the match to TRBD2 covers 10 bases. Germline assignment: CDR1 SGHNT and CDR2 YENEEA. This CDR3 spans 16 amino acids. V was clipped by 5 bases and J by 2 bases; unmatched bases: 7. CDR3 nucleotide sequence: TGTGCCAGCAGCCTAGGGACTAGCGTTGACACAGATACGCAGTATTTT. Protein sequence: CASSLGTSVDTDTQYF.

The chain employs TRBV9 and TRBJ2-2; D gene unclear. In germline, CDR1 is SGDLS, CDR2 YYNGEE. The CDR3 length is 14 residues. The V gene lost 4 bases and the J gene lost 5 bases, with 12 bases spanning the gap. CDR3 coding DNA: TGTGCCAGCAGCCCCCTAACCCCAACCGGGGAGCTGTTTTTT. As protein: CASSPLTPTGELFF.

This clonotype was observed at least ten times. The CDR3 protein is CASRFSGTYEQYF. In DNA form, the CDR3 reads TGCGCCAGCAGATTTTCCGGGACCTACGAGCAGTACTTC. V usage is TRBV5-1 and J usage is TRBJ2-7, with a tentative D call TRBD2 (5 bases). V lost 5 bases and J 2 bases, leaving 11 bases between the germline ends. The V gene's germline CDR1 is SGHRS and CDR2 YFSETQ. The CDR3 spans 13 residues.

In its sample, this clonotype is medium-sized (0.01 to 0.1%). V usage is TRBV12-5 and J usage is TRBJ2-5; the D is unclear. Per germline, CDR1 LGHNT and CDR2 FRNRAP. Trimming stripped 2 bases from V and 4 bases from J, with 14 bases between. This CDR3 contains 15 residues. The CDR3 nucleotides are TGTGCTAGTGGTTTGTCCCCTGTGGGTGGAGAGACCCAGTACTTC. Protein product: CASGLSPVGGETQYF.

This rearrangement joins TRBV14 to TRBJ2-1; D possibly corresponds to TRBD2 (5 bases). This CDR3 contains 11 residues. Germline lookup yields CDR1 SGHDN and CDR2 FVKESK. The ends were cut back, 6 bases at V and 7 bases at J, with 7 bases in the middle. CDR3 sequence: CASSRRNEQFF. Written as DNA, the CDR3 is TGTGCCAGCAGTCGGAGGAATGAGCAGTTCTTC.

The DNA of the CDR3 is TGTGCCAGCAGCCTCACGGCGGGGACAGGGACGAATGAGCAGTTCTTC. Translating it yields CASSLTAGTGTNEQFF. The rearrangement links TRBV6-2 or TRBV6-3 to TRBJ2-1, with TRBD1 identical over 9 bases. With 6 bases clipped from V and 7 bases from J, the junction kept 13 bases outside the gene matches. CDR3 length: 16 residues. Germline CDR1 is MNHEY and CDR2 is SVGEGT.

This clonotype was recorded many times. The V gene is TRBV5-1, the J gene TRBJ2-2, with D maybe TRBD1 (6 bases). The germline CDR1 and CDR2 sequences are SGHRS and YFSETQ. The CDR3 spans 16 residues. V lost 1 base to trimming and J lost 1 base, with 11 bases between them. The CDR3 loop is CASSLFARGNTGELFF. CDR3 coding DNA: TGCGCCAGCAGCTTGTTCGCCAGGGGGAACACCGGGGAGCTGTTTTTT.

This clonotype turned up a few times. The chain combines TRBV11-2 with TRBJ2-3; D remains ambiguous. The CDR3 runs 14 residues. V dropped 2 bases and J dropped 2 bases, with 8 bases sitting between them. The germline V gene encodes CDR1 SGHAT and CDR2 FQNNGV. The CDR3 region has the DNA TGTGCCAGCAGCTTACGTGTTAACACAGATACGCAGTATTTT. Protein: CASSLRVNTDTQYF.

This clonotype was found many times. The chain links TRBV6-5 to TRBJ2-3; D is possibly TRBD1 (6 bases). Between the trimmed V and J ends, which lost 7 bases and 2 bases, there was a span of 13 bases. Per germline, CDR1 MNHEY and CDR2 SVGAGI. The length of the CDR3 is 14 residues. CDR3 residues: CASKFAGATDTQYF. CDR3 nucleotide sequence: TGTGCCAGCAAGTTTGCAGGGGCCACAGATACGCAGTATTTT.